This T cell receptor (beta chain) originates from a study of blood T cells in healthy people across ages. Findings and caveats of the study: Donors of long life had a larger count of naive CD4+ cells and greater diversity than aged donors. Older individuals had lower TCR beta diversity per million T cells (the decline was roughly linear). It was found that TCR beta diversity correlated strongly with the percentage of naive T cells.

Sample-barcoded 5' priming and a J-beta primer mix drove a second PCR of about 7 to 12 cycles. TCRdb re-called the 5' RACE reads through MiXCR, storing one row per CDR3 protein. There are about 670,000 distinct CDR3 sequences in the sample; roughly half occur only once, and around an eighth lies in the top ten. The CDR3 extends over 14 amino acids. Germline V CDR1 and CDR2: DFQATT, SNEGSKA (reference sequence). V shed 5 bases and J 2 bases; nucleotides not matched to a gene: 6. As concerns this clonotype: Its antigen remains unidentified. With a much larger clone just one base away, this may be a read error.

This sequence was found in a woman of 80 years or more in good health. The source material was blood. This chain joins TRBV20-1 and TRBJ2-1, with 7 bases identical to TRBD2. The DNA for the CDR3 is TGCAGTGCTTCCCTAGCGGTTGCCTACAATGAGCAGTTCTTC. Amino acid sequence: CSASLAVAYNEQFF.